Listed here are 27 T cell receptor beta chains from one sample, sequenced in a study of blood T cell repertoires in COVID-19. Clones were read by immunoSEQ multiplex PCR, and TCRdb kept only the in-frame ones, dropping some. The sample has 100,000 to 150,000 clones, about four fifths seen once; the top ten hold 15% to 20%. Source material: peripheral blood. The receptors were gathered from a man aged 25-40 years with COVID-19, enrolled during active disease.

The V call is TRBV2, the J call TRBJ1-2; TRBD1 might be the D (5 bases). This CDR3 comprises 18 residues. Germline CDR1 is SNHLY and CDR2 is FYNNEI. V dropped 8 bases and J dropped 1 base, with 26 bases sitting between them. The CDR3 nucleotides are TGTGCCAGCCGCGCTTTGGTACGAAGGGGTCCCTTTAACTATGGCTACACCTTC. Amino acid sequence: CASRALVRRGPFNYGYTF.

The chain links TRBV18 to TRBJ2-1, with D maybe TRBD2 (5 bases). Per germline, CDR1 KGHSH and CDR2 LQKENI. Trimming shortened V by 0 bases and J by 0 bases, and 9 bases separated the two germline ends. This CDR3 contains 16 residues. In nucleotides, the CDR3 is TGTGCCAGCTCACCACCCGAGAGGGCCTCCTACAATGAGCAGTTCTTC. Translation: CASSPPERASYNEQFF.

The table lists this clone with many counts. CDR3 DNA sequence: TGTGCCAGCAGCCGCAGTTCGAACACCGGGGAGCTGTTTTTT. Its translation: CASSRSSNTGELFF. J is TRBJ2-2 and V is TRBV5-5; D unresolved. Trimming cost V 4 bases and J 0 bases, with 7 bases left between them. This CDR3 is built from 14 residues. Germline V lookup: CDR1 SGHKS, CDR2 YYEKEE (reference sequence).

The rearrangement joins TRBV19 to TRBJ1-6; the match to TRBD1 covers 7 bases. This CDR3 is 14 amino acids long. Trimming at V came to 6 bases and at J to 7 bases, leaving 6 bases not matched to a gene. The germline V gene has CDR1 LNHDA and CDR2 SQIVND (reference sequence). CDR3 nucleotide sequence: TGTGCCAGTAGGAGTGGGACAGAGAATTCACCCCTCCACTTT. It encodes CASRSGTENSPLHF.

The J gene is TRBJ2-7, the V gene TRBV6-1, with 9 nucleotides matching TRBD1. This CDR3 spans 14 amino acids. The germline gives CDR1 MNHNS, CDR2 SASEGT. J lost 5 bases, V lost 2 bases, and 4 bases had no gene match. The CDR3 reads CASSEWDRAHEQYF. CDR3 nucleotides: TGTGCCAGCAGTGAATGGGACAGGGCCCACGAGCAGTACTTC.

Only one count was recorded for this clone. As DNA, the CDR3 is TGTGCCAGCAGCCAAGATCACGACAGTGAATCATATGGCTACACCTTC. It codes for CASSQDHDSESYGYTF. The chain employs TRBV14 and TRBJ1-2; TRBD1 is a possible D gene (5 bases). Germline assignment: CDR1 SGHDN and CDR2 FVKESK. The V end lost 0 bases, the J end lost 5 bases, and 16 bases lay between the germline ends. CDR3 length: 16 amino acids.

The chain uses TRBV18 and TRBJ2-2; 8 nucleotides agree with TRBD2. The CDR3 is made up of 16 amino acids. The V gene's germline CDR1 is KGHSH and CDR2 LQKENI. The junction had 8 bases not matched to a gene; V was cut back by 4 bases and J by 4 bases. CDR3 in amino acids: CASSLTAGTSTGELFF. In DNA form, the CDR3 reads TGTGCCAGCTCACTGACGGCCGGGACTAGCACCGGGGAGCTGTTTTTT. The whole variable domain, remainder taken from reference TRBV18 and TRBJ2-2, is NAGVMQNPRHLVRRRGQEARLRCSPMKGHSHVYWYRQLPEEGLKFMVYLQKENIIDESGMPKERFSAEFPKEGPSILRIQQVVRGDSAAYFCASSLTAGTSTGELFFGEGSRLTVL.

The V call is TRBV3-1 (or the pseudogene TRBV3-2), the J call TRBJ1-2; 8 nucleotides line up with TRBD1. J gave up 3 bases and V 5 bases, and 8 bases lay outside the gene matches. The CDR3 is 15 residues long. The germline CDR1 and CDR2 sequences are LGHDT and YNNKEL (reference sequence). CDR3 nucleotide sequence: TGTGCCAGCAGCTCCGGACAGGGTCGGTACTATGGCTACACCTTC. Protein product: CASSSGQGRYYGYTF.

The chain has TRBV28 and TRBJ1-2; D may be TRBD1 (6 bases). With 4 bases removed from V and 8 bases from J, the gap between germline ends came to 20 bases. CDR1 and CDR2 (germline): MDHEN, SYDVKM. There are 15 residues in the CDR3. The CDR3 sequence is CASSSSGEGGRGYTF. Here the CDR3 DNA reads TGTGCCAGCAGTTCGTCAGGGGAAGGAGGACGGGGCTACACCTTC.

The chain has TRBV5-6 and TRBJ1-5; D not certain. Germline assignment: CDR1 SGHDT and CDR2 YYEEEE. The CDR3 sequence is 15 residues long. V lost 0 bases to trimming and J lost 2 bases, with 9 bases between them. CDR3 bases: TGTGCCAGCAGCTTGGGTCCGAGGGGCAATCAGCCCCAGCATTTT. Its translation is CASSLGPRGNQPQHF.

This clone has only one observation. This chain uses TRBV7-2 with TRBJ2-3; the D gene is possibly TRBD2 (5 bases). The length of the CDR3 is 15 residues. CDR1 and CDR2 (germline): SGHTA, FQGNSA. V lost 1 base to trimming and J lost 5 bases, with 13 bases between them. CDR3 amino acids: CASSLVGGLGDTQYF. The CDR3 coding sequence is TGTGCCAGCAGCTTAGTAGGAGGTTTAGGAGATACGCAGTATTTT.

The chain has TRBV19 and TRBJ2-7; D is possibly TRBD2 (7 bases). The CDR3 is made up of 17 amino acids. Between the trimmed V and J ends, which lost 10 bases and 4 bases, there was a span of 29 bases. Germline V CDR1 and CDR2: LNHDA, SQIVND (reference sequence). The CDR3: CATSAGTTLSYPYEQYF. The CDR3 coding sequence is TGTGCCACCTCAGCGGGGACAACCCTATCTTATCCATACGAGCAGTACTTC.

CDR3 loop: CASSYEGQAQASPLHF. CDR3 nucleotides: TGTGCCAGCAGTTACGAGGGACAGGCCCAGGCGTCACCCCTCCACTTT. This chain joins TRBV6-5 and TRBJ1-6; 8 nucleotides line up with TRBD1. Germline CDR1 is MNHEY and CDR2 is SVGAGI. The length of the CDR3 is 16 residues. J was trimmed by 10 bases and V by 2 bases; bases with no gene match: 10.

This chain uses TRBV9 with TRBJ1-2; 12 positions agree with TRBD1. V was clipped by 3 bases and J by 1 base; unmatched bases: 7. The CDR3 consists of 17 residues. Germline CDR1 reads SGDLS; CDR2 reads YYNGEE. CDR3 protein: CASSGTGQGAGNYGYTF. CDR3 DNA: TGTGCCAGCAGCGGGACGGGACAGGGGGCTGGTAACTATGGCTACACCTTC.

The gene calls are TRBV4-1 and TRBJ2-1; D possibly corresponds to TRBD2 (7 bases). The germline V and J ends were trimmed by 4 bases and 16 bases, with 26 bases remaining between them. CDR3 length equals 15 residues. Germline lookup yields CDR1 MGHRA and CDR2 YSYEKL. Here the CDR3 DNA reads TGCGCCAGCAGCCGTATCCAGGATCGGGGGGCCTCTCGATTCTTC. This translates into CASSRIQDRGASRFF.

The J gene is TRBJ1-3, the V gene TRBV12-3 or TRBV12-4; perhaps TRBD1 as D (5 bases). The CDR3 consists of 13 residues. The ends were cut back, 6 bases at V and 0 bases at J, with 6 bases in the middle. The CDR3 reads CASRQVSGNTIYF. For the CDR3, the DNA is TGTGCCAGCAGACAGGTCTCTGGAAACACCATATATTTT.

The V and J genes are TRBV10-3 and TRBJ1-6; D gene unclear. Trimming cost V 2 bases and J 9 bases, with 14 bases left between them. In germline, CDR1 is ENHRY, CDR2 SYGVKD. The CDR3 spans 15 residues. Here the CDR3 reads CAISEEREMSSPLHF. The DNA for the CDR3 is TGTGCCATCAGTGAGGAGAGGGAAATGTCTTCACCCCTCCACTTT.

V and J are TRBV4-1 and TRBJ1-4, with D possibly TRBD1 on 6 matching bases. V lost 7 bases and J lost 7, with 10 bases in between. The length of the CDR3 is 12 residues. Looked up from germline, CDR1 is MGHRA and CDR2 is YSYEKL. CDR3 loop: CASKTQGEKLFF. Here the CDR3 DNA reads TGCGCCAGCAAAACACAGGGTGAAAAACTGTTTTTT.

The chain uses TRBV20-1 and TRBJ1-1; D is unresolved. Germline CDR1 reads DFQATT; CDR2 reads SNEGSKA (reference sequence). CDR3 length: 14 amino acids. Trimming took 3 bases from V and 0 from J, leaving 11 bases between them. The CDR3 protein is CSASIVGMNTEAFF. CDR3 nucleotide sequence: TGCAGTGCTAGTATAGTCGGGATGAACACTGAAGCTTTCTTT.

The V and J genes are TRBV27 and TRBJ1-2; the D gene is possibly TRBD1 (6 bases). In germline, CDR1 is MNHEY, CDR2 SMNVEV (reference sequence). CDR3 length equals 16 residues. V was shortened by 6 bases and J by 1 base, with 18 bases between the two germline ends. The CDR3 protein is CASSPLGGSVNYGYTF. The CDR3 DNA reads as TGTGCCAGCAGCCCCCTTGGGGGCTCGGTTAACTATGGCTACACCTTC.

The V gene is TRBV2, the J gene TRBJ1-2; 9 positions match TRBD1. Germline V gives CDR1 SNHLY, CDR2 FYNNEI. This CDR3 region has 14 residues. V was pared by 4 bases and J by 5 bases, with 5 bases of the junction left unmatched. The CDR3 loop reads CASSVQGARYGYTF. The CDR3 nucleotides read TGTGCCAGCAGTGTACAGGGGGCGAGGTATGGCTACACCTTC. Full variable domain (outside the CDR3, taken from reference TRBV2 and TRBJ1-2): EPEVTQTPSHQVTQMGQEVILRCVPISNHLYFYWYRQILGQKVEFLVSFYNNEISEKSEIFDDQFSVERPDGSNFTLKIRSTKLEDSAMYFCASSVQGARYGYTFGSGTRLTVV.

This clone was observed a single time. The chain couples TRBV28 to TRBJ2-7, with 7 bases matching TRBD2. Trimming took 6 bases from V and 0 from J; bases not matched to a gene: 2. The CDR3 extends over 13 amino acids. CDR1 is MDHEN and CDR2 is SYDVKM in the germline V gene. The CDR3 sequence is CASRGLSSYEQYF. In DNA form, the CDR3 reads TGTGCCAGCAGGGGACTATCCTCCTACGAGCAGTACTTC. Together with reference TRBV28 and TRBJ2-7, the CDR3 gives the full variable domain: DVKVTQSSRYLVKRTGEKVFLECVQDMDHENMFWYRQDPGLGLRLIYFSYDVKMKEKGDIPEGYSVSREKKERFSLILESASTNQTSMYLCASRGLSSYEQYFGPGTRLTVT.

The chain links TRBV19 to TRBJ2-1, with 9 nucleotides matching TRBD1. The germline V gene has CDR1 LNHDA and CDR2 SQIVND (reference sequence). The ends lost 6 bases at V and 3 bases at J; junction bases unmatched: 6. The CDR3 runs 15 residues. For the CDR3, the DNA is TGTGCCAGTAGCCCCGGGACAGGGATCTACAATGAGCAGTTCTTC. Its translation is CASSPGTGIYNEQFF.

The J gene is TRBJ2-3, the V gene TRBV9; D is ambiguous. V gave up 4 bases and J gave up 2 bases, with 5 bases separating them. CDR1 and CDR2 from the germline V gene are SGDLS and YYNGEE. This CDR3 has 12 amino acids. The CDR3 is CASSPPTDTQYF. CDR3 nucleotides: TGTGCCAGCAGCCCTCCCACAGATACGCAGTATTTT. Drawing the rest from reference TRBV9 and TRBJ2-3, the complete variable domain is DSGVTQTPKHLITATGQRVTLRCSPRSGDLSVYWYQQSLDQGLQFLIQYYNGEERAKGNILERFSAQQFPDLHSELNLSSLELGDSALYFCASSPPTDTQYFGPGTRLTVL.

The chain employs TRBV11-2 and TRBJ2-5; D perhaps matches TRBD1 (6 bases). The germline V gene encodes CDR1 SGHAT and CDR2 FQNNGV. Trimming took 7 bases from V and 5 from J, leaving 20 bases between them. This CDR3 is built from 15 residues. CDR3 sequence (DNA): TGTGCCAGCACCGTACTACAGGGTCAAGTCGAGACCCAGTACTTC. Its protein product is CASTVLQGQVETQYF.

This rearrangement joins TRBV27 to TRBJ2-7; a possible D gene is TRBD1 (6 bases). The germline V gene encodes CDR1 MNHEY and CDR2 SMNVEV (reference sequence). V was cut by 6 bases and J by 4 bases, with 16 bases left in between. This CDR3 is built from 14 residues. In nucleotides, the CDR3 is TGTGCCAGCAGATCTCGAGGGGGAGTTTACGAGCAGTACTTC. Translating gives CASRSRGGVYEQYF.

This rearrangement joins TRBV5-6 to TRBJ2-7; TRBD1 agrees at 8 bases. CDR3 length: 14 residues. The V gene end was trimmed by 5 bases and the J gene end by 2 bases; junction bases not matched to a gene: 6. CDR1 and CDR2 from the germline V gene are SGHDT and YYEEEE. In DNA form, the CDR3 reads TGTGCCAGCAGTCCAGACAGGGGCGCCTACGAGCAGTACTTC. This sequence encodes CASSPDRGAYEQYF.